Presented here are 26 T cell receptor beta chains from one specimen sequenced in a study of T-cell memory formation after mild COVID-19. TCRdb re-derived calls from the 5' RACE reads in MiXCR, one entry per CDR3 protein. The table lists 200,000 to 250,000 distinct CDR3 sequences, more than 25% of them singletons. What was sequenced was PBMCs or a T cell subset sorted from them (not recorded which). Source of these receptors: an adult woman who had mild COVID-19 (a few samples of this study predate the infection). Cell type and time point are not known.

The chain recombines TRBV4-3 with TRBJ2-1; the match to TRBD2 covers 9 bases. Trimming took 3 bases from V and 8 from J; bases not matched to a gene: 14. Germline CDR1 reads LGHNA; CDR2 reads YSLEER. The CDR3 runs to 17 residues. The CDR3: CASSHTSGYPWGYEQFF. In nucleotides, the CDR3 is TGCGCCAGCAGCCACACTAGCGGGTACCCTTGGGGGTATGAGCAGTTCTTC.

The chain is built from TRBV25-1 and TRBJ2-6, with 7 bases that match TRBD2. V shed 5 bases and J 0 bases; nucleotides not matched to a gene: 4. Germline loops: CDR1 MGHDK, CDR2 SYGVNS. This CDR3 has 16 amino acids. Here the CDR3 reads CASSSGGTSGANVLTF. CDR3 nucleotide sequence: TGTGCCAGCAGTTCGGGGGGTACCTCTGGGGCCAACGTCCTGACTTTC.

The genes are TRBV28 and TRBJ1-2, with 8 positions matching TRBD1. The CDR3 sequence is 14 residues long. Unmatched junction bases numbered 9, after V lost 8 bases and J lost 4 bases. Germline CDR1 reads MDHEN; CDR2 reads SYDVKM. The CDR3 protein is CASYIRGLGYGYTF. The CDR3 bases are TGTGCCAGCTACATCAGGGGGCTCGGCTATGGCTACACCTTC.

This clonotype turned up a few times. This sequence joins TRBV4-3 and TRBJ2-3; tentative D call: TRBD2 (7 bases). This CDR3 contains 18 residues. Germline loops: CDR1 LGHNA, CDR2 YSLEER. Between the trimmed V and J ends, which lost 0 bases and 2 bases, there was a span of 18 bases. CDR3 in DNA: TGCGCCAGCAGCCAAGAAGGGACAACCGGGACTATCACAGATACGCAGTATTTT. It yields the protein CASSQEGTTGTITDTQYF.

This clonotype turned up a few times. The V gene is TRBV6-5, the J gene TRBJ2-1; a weak D match, TRBD1 (5 bases). CDR3 size: 15 residues. Germline CDR1 and CDR2: MNHEY and SVGAGI. V lost 4 bases, J lost 5 bases, and 15 bases lay in between. The CDR3 is CASSSSGFQDNEQFF. CDR3 DNA sequence: TGTGCCAGCAGTTCCTCAGGGTTCCAAGACAATGAGCAGTTCTTC.

The CDR3 loop is CSAREVMNTEAFF. The CDR3, as DNA: TGCAGTGCTAGAGAAGTCATGAACACTGAAGCTTTCTTT. The rearrangement links TRBV20-1 to TRBJ1-1; D remains unclear. Germline V gene data show CDR1 as DFQATT and CDR2 as SNEGSKA (reference sequence). The V and J ends lost 0 bases and 0 bases respectively, with 5 bases between them. This CDR3 spans 13 amino acids.

The chain links TRBV7-9 to TRBJ1-1; D not resolved. Trimming took off 5 bases at V and 4 bases at J, with 11 bases between the two ends. This CDR3 has 13 residues. Looked up from germline, CDR1 is SEHNR and CDR2 is FQNEAQ (reference sequence). The CDR3 is CASSPEWGTEAFF. The CDR3 DNA is TGTGCCAGCAGCCCCGAGTGGGGCACTGAAGCTTTCTTT.

This clonotype was observed a few times. This chain uses TRBV11-2 with TRBJ1-2; tentatively, D is TRBD1 (5 bases). CDR3 size: 13 residues. Trimming took 5 bases from V and 7 from J, leaving 14 bases between them. Germline CDR1 is SGHAT and CDR2 is FQNNGV. The chain's CDR3 is CASSPGRAGGYTF. In nucleotides, the CDR3 is TGTGCCAGCAGCCCGGGCAGGGCGGGTGGCTACACCTTC.

In this sample, this clonotype turned up a few times. The CDR3 sequence is CASSADSPYEQYF. CDR3 bases: TGTGCCAGCAGTGCGGACAGCCCCTACGAGCAGTACTTC. The V gene is TRBV6-1, the J gene TRBJ2-7; possibly TRBD1 for D (6 bases). The CDR3 loop spans 13 amino acids. Germline V gene data show CDR1 as MNHNS and CDR2 as SASEGT. V dropped 4 bases and J dropped 2 bases, with 9 bases sitting between them.

This clonotype showed up just a few times. This sequence joins TRBV10-3 and TRBJ2-3; 7 bases map to TRBD2. The CDR3 extends over 15 amino acids. Per germline, CDR1 ENHRY and CDR2 SYGVKD. Trimming took 2 bases from V and 0 from J; bases not matched to a gene: 2. In DNA form, the CDR3 reads TGTGCCATCAGTGAGCTAGCGGAGAGCACAGATACGCAGTATTTT. The encoded protein is CAISELAESTDTQYF.

This clonotype was seen a handful of times. The rearrangement links TRBV12-3 or TRBV12-4 to TRBJ2-7; 8 nucleotides align to TRBD2. The CDR3 has 16 amino acids. Trimming at V came to 6 bases and at J to 0 bases, leaving 10 bases not matched to a gene. The CDR3 DNA follows: TGTGCCAGCAGCCCTCAACTAGCGGACCTCTCCTACGAGCAGTACTTC. Translated, it gives CASSPQLADLSYEQYF.

The rearrangement links TRBV28 to TRBJ2-4, with D perhaps matching TRBD1 (6 bases). Germline-derived CDR1 and CDR2 are MDHEN and SYDVKM. CDR3 size: 18 residues. V was pared by 5 bases and J by 0 bases, with 20 bases between. CDR3 DNA: TGTGCCAGCAGTCAGAGGGACATCGTCCTACTAGCCAAAAACATTCAGTACTTC. Translating gives CASSQRDIVLLAKNIQYF.

The V and J genes are TRBV3-1 and TRBJ1-2; 11 bases align to TRBD1. V trimming: 4 bases; J trimming: 7 bases; junction bases outside the gene matches: 5. Germline CDR1 is LGHDT and CDR2 is YNNKEL (reference sequence). The CDR3 consists of 14 residues. The DNA of the CDR3 is TGTGCCAGCAGCCCCGGGACAGGGGGTATTGGCTACACCTTC. Its protein product is CASSPGTGGIGYTF.

CDR3 bases: TGTGCCAGCAGTGAAAGCAGGAACACCGGGGAGCTGTTTTTT. It translates to CASSESRNTGELFF. The genes are TRBV2 and TRBJ2-2; D remains ambiguous. Germline lookup yields CDR1 SNHLY and CDR2 FYNNEI. Trimming pared 2 bases from V and 1 base from J, leaving 5 bases between. The CDR3 is 14 residues long.

The sample holds one count of this clonotype. The chain has TRBV29-1 and TRBJ2-5; D unresolved. The germline CDR1 and CDR2 sequences are SQVTM and ANQGSEA. This CDR3 is 13 amino acids long. The germline V and J ends were trimmed by 4 bases and 2 bases, with 11 bases remaining between them. This chain's CDR3 is CSVGSASQETQYF. For the CDR3, the DNA is TGCAGCGTTGGAAGTGCCTCACAAGAGACCCAGTACTTC.

This clonotype was seen a handful of times. The gene calls are TRBV4-1 and TRBJ1-1, with 8 bases identical to TRBD1. The CDR3 has 15 amino acids. Germline V gene sequence: CDR1 MGHRA, CDR2 YSYEKL. V was clipped by 2 bases and J by 1 base; unmatched bases: 3. CDR3 residues: CASSQLGQGNTEAFF. CDR3 bases: TGCGCCAGCAGCCAACTAGGACAGGGGAACACTGAAGCTTTCTTT.

The J gene is TRBJ2-3, the V gene TRBV4-2; 10 nucleotides agree with TRBD2. With V trimmed by 0 bases and J by 7 bases, 7 bases remained unmatched. Germline V CDR1 and CDR2: LGHNA, YNFKEQ. The CDR3 runs 16 residues. The CDR3 loop reads CASSQDGSGRTNTQYF. CDR3 DNA sequence: TGTGCCAGCAGCCAAGATGGTAGCGGGAGGACGAATACGCAGTATTTT.

The gene calls are TRBV6-2 or TRBV6-3 and TRBJ2-3; 14 bases agree with TRBD2. This CDR3 has 17 residues. Germline CDR1 and CDR2: MNHEY and SVGEGT. V was pared by 5 bases and J by 8 bases, with 12 bases of the junction left unmatched. CDR3 region: CASSDAGTSGRVGTQYF. CDR3 DNA sequence: TGTGCCAGCAGTGACGCCGGGACTAGCGGGAGAGTTGGTACGCAGTATTTT.

This rearrangement joins TRBV20-1 to TRBJ2-1; D tentatively fits TRBD1 or TRBD2 (5 bases each). The V end lost 0 bases, the J end lost 4 bases, and 16 bases lay between the germline ends. Looked up from germline, CDR1 is DFQATT and CDR2 is SNEGSKA (reference sequence). This CDR3 is 16 amino acids long. CDR3 in amino acids: CSARDRGAFYYNEQFF. The DNA of the CDR3 is TGCAGTGCTAGAGATCGAGGGGCCTTTTATTACAATGAGCAGTTCTTC.

Points on this clonotype: The CDR3 carries no conserved terminal phenylalanine or tryptophan, so it likely arises from a read error. The rearrangement joins TRBV12-3 or TRBV12-4 to TRBJ2-4; the match to TRBD2 covers 7 bases. CDR3 length equals 14 residues. The J segment lost 4 bases and the V segment lost 6 bases, leaving 6 bases of the junction unmatched. The CDR3 sequence is CASRRAGVKNIQYV. The CDR3 nucleotides read TGTGCCAGCAGGCGGGCGGGGGTAAAAAACATTCAGTACGTC.

CDR3 coding DNA: TGTGCCAGCAGCCAAGGTTATCGGGGGGGCTCCTACGAGCAGTACTTC. Encoded protein: CASSQGYRGGSYEQYF. V gene TRBV3-1 combines with J gene TRBJ2-7; 8 bases fit TRBD2. The trim removed 1 base at V and 0 bases at J, leaving 5 bases unmatched. The CDR3 length is 16 residues. Germline lookup yields CDR1 LGHDT and CDR2 YNNKEL (reference sequence).

V usage is TRBV7-3 and J usage is TRBJ2-7; 8 nucleotides match TRBD2. Germline CDR1 SGHTA, CDR2 FQGTGA. V dropped 8 bases and J dropped 5; count of bases not matched to a gene: 8. CDR3 length equals 13 residues. CDR3 sequence reads: CASGPTGGNEQYF. The CDR3 DNA reads as TGTGCCAGCGGGCCGACGGGGGGGAACGAGCAGTACTTC. Supplemented by reference TRBV7-3 and TRBJ2-7, the full variable domain reads GAGVSQTPSNKVTEKGKYVELRCDPISGHTALYWYRQSLGQGPEFLIYFQGTGAADDSGLPNDRFFAVRPEGSVSTLKIQRTERGDSAVYLCASGPTGGNEQYFGPGTRLTVT.

The genes are TRBV11-2 and TRBJ2-7; D is unclear. CDR1 and CDR2 from the germline V gene are SGHAT and FQNNGV. The CDR3 has 14 amino acids. Trimming removed 4 bases at V and 2 bases at J, with 12 bases between. CDR3 nucleotides: TGTGCCAGCAGCTCAAGCGCAGGCGCCTACGAGCAGTACTTC. Amino acids: CASSSSAGAYEQYF.

This clonotype occurred many times. V usage is TRBV5-1 and J usage is TRBJ2-1; TRBD2 agrees at 9 bases. Germline V gene lookup returns CDR1 SGHRS and CDR2 YFSETQ. The junction had 4 bases not matched to a gene; V was cut back by 4 bases and J by 5 bases. This CDR3 spans 14 amino acids. In DNA form, the CDR3 reads TGCGCCAGCAGCCTTGGGACTAGCCACAATGAGCAGTTCTTC. Residues: CASSLGTSHNEQFF.

The rearrangement links TRBV20-1 to TRBJ1-3; tentative D call: TRBD1 (6 bases). Germline V gene sequence: CDR1 DFQATT, CDR2 SNEGSKA (reference sequence). The CDR3 sequence is 15 residues long. Deletions cut 0 bases from V and 0 bases from J, with 9 bases between. CDR3 sequence: CSARDYRVSGNTIYF. The CDR3 region has the DNA TGCAGTGCTAGAGACTACAGGGTCTCTGGAAACACCATATATTTT.

V and J are TRBV12-3 or TRBV12-4 and TRBJ1-1, with a possible D match to TRBD1 (5 bases). This CDR3 has 13 residues. V lost 7 bases, J lost 4 bases, and 13 bases lay in between. DNA of the CDR3: TGTGCCAGCAACCGTGGGGGGGGCACTGAAGCTTTCTTT. It specifies CASNRGGGTEAFF.